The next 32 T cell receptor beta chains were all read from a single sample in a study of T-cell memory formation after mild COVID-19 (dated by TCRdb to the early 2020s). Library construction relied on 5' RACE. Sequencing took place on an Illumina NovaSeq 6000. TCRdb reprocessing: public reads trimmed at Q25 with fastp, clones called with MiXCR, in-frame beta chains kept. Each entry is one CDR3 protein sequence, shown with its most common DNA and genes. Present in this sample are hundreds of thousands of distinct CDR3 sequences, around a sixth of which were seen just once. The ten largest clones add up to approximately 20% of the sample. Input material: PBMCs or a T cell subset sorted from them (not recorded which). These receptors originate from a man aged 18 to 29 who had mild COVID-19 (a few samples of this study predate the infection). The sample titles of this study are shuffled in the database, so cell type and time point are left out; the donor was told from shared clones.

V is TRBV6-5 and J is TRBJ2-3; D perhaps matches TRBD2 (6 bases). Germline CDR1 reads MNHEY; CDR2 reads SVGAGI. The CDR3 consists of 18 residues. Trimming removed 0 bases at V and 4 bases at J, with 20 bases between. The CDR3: CASSYSINWRGAADTQYF. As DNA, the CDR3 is TGTGCCAGCAGTTACTCGATCAATTGGCGGGGAGCCGCAGATACGCAGTATTTT.

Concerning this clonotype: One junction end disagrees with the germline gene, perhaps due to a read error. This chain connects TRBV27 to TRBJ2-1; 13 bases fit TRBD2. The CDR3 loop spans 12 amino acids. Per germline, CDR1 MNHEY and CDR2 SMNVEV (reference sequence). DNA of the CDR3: TGTGCCGTAGTAACGGGGACTAGCGGGACACGCTTC. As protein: CAVVTGTSGTRF.

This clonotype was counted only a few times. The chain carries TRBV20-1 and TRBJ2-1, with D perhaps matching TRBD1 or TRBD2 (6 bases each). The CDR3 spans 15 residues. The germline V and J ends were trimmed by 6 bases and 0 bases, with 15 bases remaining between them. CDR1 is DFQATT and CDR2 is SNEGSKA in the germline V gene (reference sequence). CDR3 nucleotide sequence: TGCAGTGCGCCCAGGGGTAGCGGCTCCTACAATGAGCAGTTCTTC. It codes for CSAPRGSGSYNEQFF.

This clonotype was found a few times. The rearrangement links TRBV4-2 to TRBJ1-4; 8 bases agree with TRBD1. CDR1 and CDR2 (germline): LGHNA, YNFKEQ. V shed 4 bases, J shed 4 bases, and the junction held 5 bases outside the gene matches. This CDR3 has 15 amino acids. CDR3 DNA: TGTGCCAGCAGCCGGACAGGGATGAATAATGAAAAACTGTTTTTT. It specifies CASSRTGMNNEKLFF.

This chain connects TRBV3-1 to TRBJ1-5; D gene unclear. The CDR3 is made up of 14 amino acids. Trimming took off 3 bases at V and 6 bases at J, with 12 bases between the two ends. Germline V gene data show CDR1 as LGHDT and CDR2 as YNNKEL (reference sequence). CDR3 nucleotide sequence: TGTGCCAGCAGCCAGGACTTGGGTGTTCAGCCCCAGCATTTT. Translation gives CASSQDLGVQPQHF.

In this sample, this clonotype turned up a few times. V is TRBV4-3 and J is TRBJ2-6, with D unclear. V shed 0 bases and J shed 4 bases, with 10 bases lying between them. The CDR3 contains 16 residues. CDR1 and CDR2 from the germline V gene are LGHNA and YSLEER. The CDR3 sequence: CASSQDTGTGANVLTF. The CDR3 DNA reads TGCGCCAGCAGCCAAGATACCGGAACCGGGGCCAACGTCCTGACTTTC.

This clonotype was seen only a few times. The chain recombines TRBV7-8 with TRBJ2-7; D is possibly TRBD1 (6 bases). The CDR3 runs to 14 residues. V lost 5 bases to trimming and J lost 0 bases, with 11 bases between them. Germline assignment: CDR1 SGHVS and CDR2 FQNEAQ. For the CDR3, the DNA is TGTGCCAGCAGCATCCGGGACACCTCCTACGAGCAGTACGTC. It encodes CASSIRDTSYEQYV.

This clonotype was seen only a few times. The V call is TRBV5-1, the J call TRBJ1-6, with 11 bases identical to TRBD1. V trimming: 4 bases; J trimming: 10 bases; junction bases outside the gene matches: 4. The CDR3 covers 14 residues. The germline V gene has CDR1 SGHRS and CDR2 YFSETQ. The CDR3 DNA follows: TGCGCCAGCAGCAGGGACAGGGGGGGGTCACCCCTCCACTTT. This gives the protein CASSRDRGGSPLHF.

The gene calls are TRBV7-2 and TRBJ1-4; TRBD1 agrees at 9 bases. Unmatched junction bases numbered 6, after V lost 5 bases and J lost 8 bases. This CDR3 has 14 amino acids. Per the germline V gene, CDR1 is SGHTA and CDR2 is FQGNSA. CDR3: CASSLQGAYEKLFF. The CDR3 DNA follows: TGTGCCAGCAGCCTACAGGGGGCATACGAAAAACTGTTTTTT. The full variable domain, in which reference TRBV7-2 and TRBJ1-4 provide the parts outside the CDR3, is GAGVSQSPSNKVTEKGKDVELRCDPISGHTALYWYRQSLGQGLEFLIYFQGNSAPDKSGLPSDRFSAERTGGSVSTLTIQRTQQEDSAVYLCASSLQGAYEKLFFGSGTQLSVL.

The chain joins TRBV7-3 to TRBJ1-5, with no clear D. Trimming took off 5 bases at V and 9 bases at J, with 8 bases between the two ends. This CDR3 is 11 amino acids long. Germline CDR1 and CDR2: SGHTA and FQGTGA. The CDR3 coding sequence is TGTGCCAGCAGCCACTTCTCGCCCCAGCATTTT. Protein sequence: CASSHFSPQHF.

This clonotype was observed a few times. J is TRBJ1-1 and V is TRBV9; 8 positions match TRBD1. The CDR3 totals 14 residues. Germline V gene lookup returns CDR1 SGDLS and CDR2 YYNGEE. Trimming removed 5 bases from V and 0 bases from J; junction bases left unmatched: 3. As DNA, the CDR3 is TGTGCCAGCAGTCGGGACAGGATGAACACTGAAGCTTTCTTT. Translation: CASSRDRMNTEAFF.

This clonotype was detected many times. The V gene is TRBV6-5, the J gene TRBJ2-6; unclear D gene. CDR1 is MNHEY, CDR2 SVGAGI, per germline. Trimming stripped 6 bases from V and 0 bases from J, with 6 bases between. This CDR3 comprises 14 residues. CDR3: CASSRSSGANVLTF. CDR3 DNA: TGTGCCAGCAGCCGCAGCTCTGGGGCCAACGTCCTGACTTTC.

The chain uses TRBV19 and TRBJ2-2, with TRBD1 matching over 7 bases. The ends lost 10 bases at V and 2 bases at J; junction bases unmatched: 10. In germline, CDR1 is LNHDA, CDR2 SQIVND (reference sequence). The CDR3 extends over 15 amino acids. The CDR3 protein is CATSTDRVNTGELFF. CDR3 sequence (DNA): TGTGCCACCTCGACTGACAGGGTTAACACCGGGGAGCTGTTTTTT.

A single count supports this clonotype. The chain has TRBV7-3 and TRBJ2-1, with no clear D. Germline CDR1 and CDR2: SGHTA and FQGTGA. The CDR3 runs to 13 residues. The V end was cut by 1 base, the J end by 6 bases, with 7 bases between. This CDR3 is CASSLNWGNEQFF. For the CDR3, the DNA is TGTGCCAGCAGCTTAAACTGGGGCAATGAGCAGTTCTTC.

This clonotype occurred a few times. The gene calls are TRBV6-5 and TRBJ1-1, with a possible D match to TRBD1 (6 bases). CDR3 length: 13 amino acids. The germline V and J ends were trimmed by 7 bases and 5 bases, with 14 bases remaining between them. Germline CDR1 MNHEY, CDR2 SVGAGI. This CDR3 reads CASNLRGGTEAFF. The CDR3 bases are TGTGCCAGCAACCTCAGGGGTGGAACTGAAGCTTTCTTT.

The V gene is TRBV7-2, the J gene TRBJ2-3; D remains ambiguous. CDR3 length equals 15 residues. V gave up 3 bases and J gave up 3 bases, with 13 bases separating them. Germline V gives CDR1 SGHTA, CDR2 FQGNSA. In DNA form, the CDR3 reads TGTGCCAGCAGCTTTGCATTCTTTAGTACAGATACGCAGTATTTT. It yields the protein CASSFAFFSTDTQYF.

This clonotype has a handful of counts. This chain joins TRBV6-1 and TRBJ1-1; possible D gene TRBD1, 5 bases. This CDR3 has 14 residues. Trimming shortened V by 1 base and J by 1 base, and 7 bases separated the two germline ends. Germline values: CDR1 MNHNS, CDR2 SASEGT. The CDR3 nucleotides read TGTGCCAGCAGTGAAGTTGGGGGGAACACTGAAGCTTTCTTT. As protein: CASSEVGGNTEAFF.

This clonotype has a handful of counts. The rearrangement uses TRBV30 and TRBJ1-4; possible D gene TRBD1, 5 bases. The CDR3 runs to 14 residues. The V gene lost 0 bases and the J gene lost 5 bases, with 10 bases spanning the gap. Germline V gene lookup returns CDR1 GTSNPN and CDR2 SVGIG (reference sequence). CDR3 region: CAWSVGDSNEKLFF. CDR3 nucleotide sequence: TGTGCCTGGAGTGTGGGGGACTCGAATGAAAAACTGTTTTTT. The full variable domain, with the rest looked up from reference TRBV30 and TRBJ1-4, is SQTIHQWPATLVQPVGSPLSLECTVEGTSNPNLYWYRQAAGRGLQLLFYSVGIGQISSEVPQNLSASRPQDRQFILSSKKLLLSDSGFYLCAWSVGDSNEKLFFGSGTQLSVL.

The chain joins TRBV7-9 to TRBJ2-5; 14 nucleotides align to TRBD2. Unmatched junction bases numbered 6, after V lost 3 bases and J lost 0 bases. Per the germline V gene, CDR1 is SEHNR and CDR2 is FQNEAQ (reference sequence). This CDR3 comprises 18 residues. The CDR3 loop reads CASSFLGLAGVNQETQYF. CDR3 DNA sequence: TGTGCCAGCAGCTTTCTGGGACTAGCGGGGGTTAACCAAGAGACCCAGTACTTC. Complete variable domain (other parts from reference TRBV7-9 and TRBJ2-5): DTGVSQNPRHKITKRGQNVTFRCDPISEHNRLYWYRQTLGQGPEFLTYFQNEAQLEKSRLLSDRFSAERPKGSFSTLEIQRTEQGDSAMYLCASSFLGLAGVNQETQYFGPGTRLLVL.

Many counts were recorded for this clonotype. The CDR3 region is CASSFLAGPYEQYF. The CDR3 nucleotides are TGTGCCAGCAGCTTTCTAGCAGGTCCCTACGAGCAGTACTTC. The chain links TRBV7-2 to TRBJ2-7; perhaps TRBD2 as D (5 bases). With 3 bases removed from V and 2 bases from J, the gap between germline ends came to 11 bases. CDR1 and CDR2 from the germline V gene are SGHTA and FQGNSA. This CDR3 comprises 14 residues.

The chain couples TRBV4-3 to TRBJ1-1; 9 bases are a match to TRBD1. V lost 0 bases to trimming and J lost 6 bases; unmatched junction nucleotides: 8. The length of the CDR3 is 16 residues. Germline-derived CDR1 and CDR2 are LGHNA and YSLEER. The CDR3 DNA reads TGCGCCAGCAGCCAAGATTGGGGACAGGGTGACGCTGAAGCTTTCTTT. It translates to CASSQDWGQGDAEAFF.

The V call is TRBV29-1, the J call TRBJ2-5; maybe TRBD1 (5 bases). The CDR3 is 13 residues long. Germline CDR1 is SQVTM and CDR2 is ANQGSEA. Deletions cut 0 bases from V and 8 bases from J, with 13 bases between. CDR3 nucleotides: TGCAGCGTTGAAGATCCCAGGGTAGTTACCCAGTACTTC. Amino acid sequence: CSVEDPRVVTQYF.

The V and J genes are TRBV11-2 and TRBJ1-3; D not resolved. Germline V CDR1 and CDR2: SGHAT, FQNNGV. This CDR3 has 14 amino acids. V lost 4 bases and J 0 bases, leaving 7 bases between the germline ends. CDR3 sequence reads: CASSSGYSGNTIYF. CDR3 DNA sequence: TGTGCCAGCAGCTCGGGGTACTCTGGAAACACCATATATTTT. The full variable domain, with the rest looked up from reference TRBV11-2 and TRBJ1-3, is EAGVAQSPRYKIIEKRQSVAFWCNPISGHATLYWYQQILGQGPKLLIQFQNNGVVDDSQLPKDRFSAERLKGVDSTLKIQPAKLEDSAVYLCASSSGYSGNTIYFGEGSWLTVV.

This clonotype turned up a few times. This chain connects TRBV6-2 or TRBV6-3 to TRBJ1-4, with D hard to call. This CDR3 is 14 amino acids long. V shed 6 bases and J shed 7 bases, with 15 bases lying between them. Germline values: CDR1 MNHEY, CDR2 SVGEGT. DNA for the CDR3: TGTGCCAGCAGGGGATTAGGAGACCGTGAAAAACTGTTTTTT. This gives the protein CASRGLGDREKLFF.

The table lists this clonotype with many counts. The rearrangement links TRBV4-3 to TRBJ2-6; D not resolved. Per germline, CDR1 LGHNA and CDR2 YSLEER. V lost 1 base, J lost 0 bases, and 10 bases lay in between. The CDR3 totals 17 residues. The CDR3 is CASSQVEERSGANVLTF. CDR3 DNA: TGCGCCAGCAGCCAAGTAGAGGAGCGCTCTGGGGCCAACGTCCTGACTTTC.

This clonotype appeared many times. CDR3 loop: CASRGDSNEQFF. The DNA of the CDR3 is TGCGCCAGCAGGGGGGACAGTAATGAGCAGTTCTTC. The genes are TRBV4-3 and TRBJ2-1, with 7 bases lining up with TRBD1. Unmatched junction bases numbered 3, after V lost 6 bases and J lost 7 bases. Germline V CDR1 and CDR2: LGHNA, YSLEER. This CDR3 is 12 amino acids long.

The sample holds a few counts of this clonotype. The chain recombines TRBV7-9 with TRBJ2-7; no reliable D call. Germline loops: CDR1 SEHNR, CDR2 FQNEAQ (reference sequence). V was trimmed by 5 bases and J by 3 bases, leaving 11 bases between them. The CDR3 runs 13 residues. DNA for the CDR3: TGTGCCAGCAGCCCCCCATCGAACTACGAGCAGTACGTC. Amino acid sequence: CASSPPSNYEQYV.

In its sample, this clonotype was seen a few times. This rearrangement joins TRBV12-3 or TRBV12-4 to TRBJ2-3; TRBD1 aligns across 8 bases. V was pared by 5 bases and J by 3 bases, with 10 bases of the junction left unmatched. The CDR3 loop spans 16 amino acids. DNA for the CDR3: TGTGCCAGCAGTGCCACAGGGGGAGTTCTAACAGATACGCAGTATTTT. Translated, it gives CASSATGGVLTDTQYF.

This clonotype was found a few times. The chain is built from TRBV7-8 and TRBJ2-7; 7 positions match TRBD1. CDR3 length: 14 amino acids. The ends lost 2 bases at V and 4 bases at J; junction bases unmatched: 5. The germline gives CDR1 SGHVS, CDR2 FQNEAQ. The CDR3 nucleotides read TGTGCCAGCAGCTTAAAAGGGACAGTATACGAGCAGTACTTC. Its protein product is CASSLKGTVYEQYF.

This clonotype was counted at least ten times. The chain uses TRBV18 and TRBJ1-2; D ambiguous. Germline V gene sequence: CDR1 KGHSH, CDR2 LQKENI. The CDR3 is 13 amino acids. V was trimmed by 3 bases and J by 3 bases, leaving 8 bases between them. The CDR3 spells CASSPTLHYGYTF. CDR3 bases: TGTGCCAGCTCACCGACTCTACACTATGGCTACACCTTC.

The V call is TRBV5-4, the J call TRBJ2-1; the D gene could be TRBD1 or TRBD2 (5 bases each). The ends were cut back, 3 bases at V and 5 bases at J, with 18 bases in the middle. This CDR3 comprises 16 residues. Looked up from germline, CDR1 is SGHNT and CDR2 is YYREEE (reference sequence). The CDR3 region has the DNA TGTGCCAGCAGCTCACGGACGGGACGAAACGACAATGAGCAGTTCTTC. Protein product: CASSSRTGRNDNEQFF.

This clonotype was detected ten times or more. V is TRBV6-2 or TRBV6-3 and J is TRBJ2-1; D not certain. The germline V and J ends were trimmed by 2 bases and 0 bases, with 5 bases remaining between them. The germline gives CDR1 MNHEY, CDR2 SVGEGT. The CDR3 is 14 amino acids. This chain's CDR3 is CASSYPSSYNEQFF. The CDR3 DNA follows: TGTGCCAGCAGTTACCCGAGCTCCTACAATGAGCAGTTCTTC.